Described below is a single T cell receptor beta chain sequence and its context. Its antigen is not identified. Sequenced by immunoSEQ multiplex PCR; TCRdb stores in-frame clones only, minus some. This sample carries over 45,000 clones, 85% to 90% of them seen once, and the ten largest clones take about 1%. V lost 2 bases and J 7 bases, leaving 9 bases between the germline ends. Germline V gene lookup returns CDR1 MNHNY and CDR2 SVGAGI (reference sequence). This CDR3 has 13 amino acids. The sample comes from a study of memory CD8 T cells in hepatitis C reinfection. Time point denoted: pre-reinfection, 55 to 20 weeks before reinfection detection. Sorted cells were sequenced directly ex vivo without any in vitro expansion. Total naive CD8 T cells were sorted as viable CD3+ CD8+ CD45RO- cells from a couple of donors. Overall study findings and caveats: Roughly 5 donors were too few for definitive public clonotype conclusions.

The chain couples TRBV6-6 to TRBJ1-5; D gene unclear. This TCR came from a man aged 18 to 29 with hepatitis C virus infection. The sample taken for sequencing was naive CD8+ T cells sorted from blood. CDR3 in amino acids: CASSYGGRQPQHF. The CDR3 DNA follows: TGTGCCAGCAGTTACGGAGGCAGGCAGCCCCAGCATTTT.